This is a list of T cell receptor beta chains from one sample in a study of OX40 agonist ivuxolimab in advanced cancers. Some clones are missing from TCRdb's copy, which holds only in-frame ones; the method was immunoSEQ multiplex PCR. The table includes about 50,000 clones, roughly 91% detected once. Sample: CD4+ or CD8+ T cells sorted from blood, taken in a trial of the OX40 agonist ivuxolimab. Every receptor here comes from an adult with an advanced solid tumor such as melanoma, head and neck, liver or kidney cancer. CDR3s include the opening cysteine and the closing phenylalanine or tryptophan. The D gene is left open where the match is weak. Expanded clones are given a class, and other clones once, few, many or no size at all.

clone_size	j_call	d_call	v_call	cdr3_nt	cdr3_aa
-	TRBJ2-7	TRBD2	TRBV27	TGTGCCAGCAGTTTTTCCCCGGACGGGAGGAGCTCCTACGAGCAGTACTTC	CASSFSPDGRSSYEQYF
-	TRBJ2-7	-	TRBV9	TGTGCCAGCAGCGTAGAAAGGGACCCTACCTACGAGCAGTACTTC	CASSVERDPTYEQYF
-	TRBJ2-7	TRBD1	TRBV7-9	TGTGCCAGCACCCCGAGGACAGGGGTCTACGAGCAGTACTTC	CASTPRTGVYEQYF
once	TRBJ1-2	-	TRBV18	TGTGCCAGCTCTCACAGGGATGGCTACACCTTC	CASSHRDGYTF
-	TRBJ1-5	-	TRBV27	TGTGCCAGCAGTTTTCAGGTTAATCAGCCCCAGCATTTT	CASSFQVNQPQHF
-	TRBJ2-1	-	TRBV11-2	TGTGCCAGCAGCTCCTACTCGGGAGAGCAGTTCTTC	CASSSYSGEQFF
-	TRBJ2-7	-	TRBV7-7	TGTGCTAGCAGCTTAGGAGTCGGGAGTACCTACGAGCAGTACTTC	CASSLGVGSTYEQYF
-	TRBJ1-2	-	TRBV27	TGTGCCAGCAGTCCTCAGGGGACACATGGCTACACCTTC	CASSPQGTHGYTF
-	TRBJ2-3	TRBD2	TRBV7-8	TGTGCCAGCAGCTTCTCGTTAGCGGGAGCCACAGATACGCAGTATTTT	CASSFSLAGATDTQYF
-	TRBJ2-7	TRBD1	TRBV7-9	TGTGCCAGCAGTTATACGGGACAGGGATACGAGCAGTACTTC	CASSYTGQGYEQYF